Each of the 6 T cell receptor beta chains below was sequenced from the same sample in a study of T cell changes during pregnancy in multiple sclerosis. Produced via immunoSEQ multiplex PCR; TCRdb's table is partial and in-frame only. The sample holds more than 25,000 clones; around 90% are singletons and the top ten take around 0.71%. The source material was CD4+ T cells from peripheral blood mononuclear cells, sampled in the first trimester of pregnancy. All receptors derive from a female donor with multiple sclerosis, enrolled in a pregnancy study.

The genes are TRBV5-6 and TRBJ1-6, with D unresolved. Germline V CDR1 and CDR2: SGHDT, YYEEEE. The CDR3 extends over 13 amino acids. Between the trimmed V and J ends, which lost 4 bases and 6 bases, there was a span of 8 bases. CDR3 nucleotide sequence: TGTGCCAGCAGCATAGCCCCTAATTCACCCCTCCACTTT. Translation gives CASSIAPNSPLHF.

This chain connects TRBV13 to TRBJ1-1; no reliable D call. Germline V gene sequence: CDR1 PRHDT, CDR2 FYEKMQ (reference sequence). This CDR3 spans 13 amino acids. V gave up 0 bases and J gave up 11 bases, with 13 bases separating them. CDR3 amino acids: CASSLGVGVRAFF. DNA for the CDR3: TGTGCCAGCAGCTTAGGTGTCGGGGTGAGGGCTTTCTTT.

This clone was observed a handful of times. The V and J genes are TRBV28 and TRBJ2-7; TRBD2 matches at 11 bases. V shed 4 bases and J 4 bases; nucleotides not matched to a gene: 6. There are 15 residues in the CDR3. Germline V gene sequence: CDR1 MDHEN, CDR2 SYDVKM. For the CDR3, the DNA is TGTGCCAGCAGTTCGTTAGCGGGGGGGCTATACGAGCAGTACTTC. Its protein product is CASSSLAGGLYEQYF.

The chain has TRBV9 and TRBJ1-3, with a weak D call TRBD1 (5 bases). Trimming removed 5 bases at V and 0 bases at J, with 12 bases between. The CDR3 totals 15 residues. From germline, CDR1 is SGDLS and CDR2 YYNGEE. CDR3 nucleotides: TGTGCCAGCAGGCGGGGGGATTACTCTGGAAACACCATATATTTT. This codes for CASRRGDYSGNTIYF. The full variable domain, completed using reference TRBV9 and TRBJ1-3, is DSGVTQTPKHLITATGQRVTLRCSPRSGDLSVYWYQQSLDQGLQFLIQYYNGEERAKGNILERFSAQQFPDLHSELNLSSLELGDSALYFCASRRGDYSGNTIYFGEGSWLTVV.

The chain recombines TRBV5-6 with TRBJ1-3, with D perhaps matching TRBD1 (6 bases). Germline V gene sequence: CDR1 SGHDT, CDR2 YYEEEE. Deletions cut 3 bases from V and 0 bases from J, with 10 bases between. CDR3 length: 15 residues. This CDR3 reads CASSSGQLSGNTIYF. The CDR3 coding sequence is TGTGCCAGCAGCTCCGGACAGCTCTCTGGAAACACCATATATTTT.

This chain links TRBV4-1 with TRBJ1-4, with 7 bases matching TRBD1. Per germline, CDR1 MGHRA and CDR2 YSYEKL. Unmatched junction bases numbered 7, after V lost 3 bases and J lost 6 bases. This CDR3 is built from 15 residues. CDR3 amino acids: CASSHGRGRDEKLFF. The CDR3 bases are TGCGCCAGCAGCCATGGTAGGGGGCGCGATGAAAAACTGTTTTTT.